Listed here is a single T cell receptor beta chain. What it recognizes is unknown. The data originate from a study of regulatory T cells in long-lasting Graves disease. CDR3 length: 15 amino acids. CDR1 LGHNA and CDR2 YNFKEQ come from the germline V gene. The ends were cut back, 1 base at V and 13 bases at J, with 19 bases in the middle. Study-level points and caveats: Peripheral blood alone, not thyroid tissue, underwent study. Persistent Graves' patients showed less TCR diversity than newly diagnosed ones.

Building the TCR beta libraries relied on iRepertoire HTBI primers, and CDR3 regions underwent Arm-PCR. MiXCR, applied by TCRdb to the multiplex PCR reads, yields one record per CDR3 protein. This table holds around 450,000 distinct CDR3 sequences, roughly 21% found once. Time point indicated: persistent/refractory GD, antithyroid drugs over 5 years with positive TRAb. Extracted PBMC RNA gave rise to the TCR library. An endocrinology unit in Xi'an, China, supplied the patients. Around 9 milliliters of peripheral blood were drawn into EDTA tubes. The source of this sequence is a female donor with Graves disease. J is TRBJ1-4 and V is TRBV4-2, with D perhaps matching TRBD1 (5 bases). The sequenced sample was peripheral blood mononuclear cells (PBMCs), obtained when the disease was refractory, from a patient treated with antithyroid drugs. The CDR3 DNA follows: TGTGCCAGCAGCCAAGGGCGTCGGAAGAGGGGTTTACTGTTTTTT. It codes for CASSQGRRKRGLLFF.